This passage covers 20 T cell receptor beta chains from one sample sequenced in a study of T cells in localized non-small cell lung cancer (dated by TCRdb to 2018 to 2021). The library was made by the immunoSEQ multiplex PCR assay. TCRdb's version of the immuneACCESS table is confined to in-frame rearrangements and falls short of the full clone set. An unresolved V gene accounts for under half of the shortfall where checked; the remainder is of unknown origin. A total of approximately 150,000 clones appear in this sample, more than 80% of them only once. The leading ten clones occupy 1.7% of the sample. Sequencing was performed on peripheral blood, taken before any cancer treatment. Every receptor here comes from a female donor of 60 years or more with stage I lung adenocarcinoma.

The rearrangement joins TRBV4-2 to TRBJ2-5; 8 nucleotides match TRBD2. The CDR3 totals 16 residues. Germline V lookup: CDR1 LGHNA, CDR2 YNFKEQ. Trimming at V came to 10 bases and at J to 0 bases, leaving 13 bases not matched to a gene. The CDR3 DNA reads TGTGCCACCTCCCCCCGGGGGGGACTCTACCAAGAGACCCAGTACTTC. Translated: CATSPRGGLYQETQYF.

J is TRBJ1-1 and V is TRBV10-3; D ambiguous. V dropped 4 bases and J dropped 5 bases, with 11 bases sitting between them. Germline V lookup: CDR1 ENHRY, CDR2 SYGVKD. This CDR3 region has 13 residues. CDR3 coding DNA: TGTGCCATCAGTGTAGAGGGATCAACTGAAGCTTTCTTT. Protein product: CAISVEGSTEAFF.

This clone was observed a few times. In nucleotides, the CDR3 is TGTGCCAGTAGTCTTCGCGACAGGAATGGCTACACCTTC. Its protein product is CASSLRDRNGYTF. The chain employs TRBV19 and TRBJ1-2, with D perhaps TRBD1 (6 bases). Trimming pared 5 bases from V and 6 bases from J, leaving 13 bases between. CDR1 is LNHDA, CDR2 SQIVND, per germline (reference sequence). The CDR3 runs 13 residues.

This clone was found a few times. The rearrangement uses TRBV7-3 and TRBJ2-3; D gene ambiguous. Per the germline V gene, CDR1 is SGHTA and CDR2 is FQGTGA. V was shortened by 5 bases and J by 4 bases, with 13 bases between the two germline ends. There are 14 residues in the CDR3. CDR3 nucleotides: TGTGCCAGCAGCCTAGGGTTGTTTGCAGATACGCAGTATTTT. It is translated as CASSLGLFADTQYF. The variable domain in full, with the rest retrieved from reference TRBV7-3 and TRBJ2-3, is GAGVSQTPSNKVTEKGKYVELRCDPISGHTALYWYRQSLGQGPEFLIYFQGTGAADDSGLPNDRFFAVRPEGSVSTLKIQRTERGDSAVYLCASSLGLFADTQYFGPGTRLTVL.

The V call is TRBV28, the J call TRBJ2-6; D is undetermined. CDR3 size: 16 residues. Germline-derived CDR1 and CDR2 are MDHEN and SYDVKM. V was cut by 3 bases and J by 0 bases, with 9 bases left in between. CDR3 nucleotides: TGTGCCAGCAGTTTTATAGGCTTCTCTGGGGCCAACGTCCTGACTTTC. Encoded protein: CASSFIGFSGANVLTF.

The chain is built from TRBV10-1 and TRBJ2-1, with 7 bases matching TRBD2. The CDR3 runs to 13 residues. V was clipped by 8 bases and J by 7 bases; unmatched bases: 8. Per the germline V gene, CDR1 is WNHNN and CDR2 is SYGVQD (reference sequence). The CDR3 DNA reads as TGCGCCAGCGAAGAGGTGGGAGGGAATGAGCAGTTCTTC. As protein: CASEEVGGNEQFF.

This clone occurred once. The CDR3 spells CASSLPYEQYF. The CDR3 DNA follows: TGTGCCAGCAGTTTACCCTACGAGCAGTACTTC. This chain joins TRBV27 and TRBJ2-7, with D unresolved. Germline V gene data show CDR1 as MNHEY and CDR2 as SMNVEV (reference sequence). V lost 2 bases and J lost 2, with 1 base in between. The CDR3 has 11 residues.

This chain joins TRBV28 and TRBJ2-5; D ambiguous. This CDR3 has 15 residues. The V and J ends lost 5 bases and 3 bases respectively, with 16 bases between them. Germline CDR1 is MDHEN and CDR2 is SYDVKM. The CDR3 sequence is CASSLPVGRKETQYF. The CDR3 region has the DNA TGTGCCAGCAGTCTCCCGGTGGGAAGGAAAGAGACCCAGTACTTC. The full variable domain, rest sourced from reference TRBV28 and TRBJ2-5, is DVKVTQSSRYLVKRTGEKVFLECVQDMDHENMFWYRQDPGLGLRLIYFSYDVKMKEKGDIPEGYSVSREKKERFSLILESASTNQTSMYLCASSLPVGRKETQYFGPGTRLLVL.

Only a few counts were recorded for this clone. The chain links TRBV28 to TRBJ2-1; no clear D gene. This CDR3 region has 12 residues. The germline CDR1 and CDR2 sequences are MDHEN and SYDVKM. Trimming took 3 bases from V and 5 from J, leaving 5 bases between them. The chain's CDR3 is CASSLSHNEQFF. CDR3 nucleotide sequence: TGTGCCAGCAGTTTGTCTCACAATGAGCAGTTCTTC.

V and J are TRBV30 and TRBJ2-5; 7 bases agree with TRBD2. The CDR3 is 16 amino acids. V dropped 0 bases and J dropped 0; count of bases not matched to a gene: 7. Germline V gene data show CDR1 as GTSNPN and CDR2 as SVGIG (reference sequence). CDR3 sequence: CAWSVLDSGYQETQYF. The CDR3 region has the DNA TGTGCCTGGAGTGTACTCGATAGCGGGTACCAAGAGACCCAGTACTTC.

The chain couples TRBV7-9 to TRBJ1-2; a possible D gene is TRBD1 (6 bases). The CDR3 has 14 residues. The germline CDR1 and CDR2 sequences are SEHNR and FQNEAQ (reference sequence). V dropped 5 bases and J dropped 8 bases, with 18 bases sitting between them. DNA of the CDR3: TGTGCCAGCAGCGATCGGACAGATCTGGAGGGCTACACCTTC. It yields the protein CASSDRTDLEGYTF.

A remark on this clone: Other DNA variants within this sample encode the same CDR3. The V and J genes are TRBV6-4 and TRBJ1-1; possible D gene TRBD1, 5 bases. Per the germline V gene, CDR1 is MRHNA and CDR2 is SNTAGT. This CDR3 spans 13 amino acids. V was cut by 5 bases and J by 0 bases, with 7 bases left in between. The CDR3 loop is CASSPTVNTEAFF. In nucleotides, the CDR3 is TGTGCCAGCAGTCCGACAGTGAACACTGAAGCTTTCTTT.

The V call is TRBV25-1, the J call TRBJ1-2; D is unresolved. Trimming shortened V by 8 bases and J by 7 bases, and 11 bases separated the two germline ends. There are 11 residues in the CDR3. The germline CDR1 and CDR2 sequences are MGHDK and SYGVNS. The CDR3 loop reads CASGFGLGYTF. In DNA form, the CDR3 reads TGTGCCAGCGGTTTCGGGCTTGGCTACACCTTC.

The CDR3 DNA is TGTGCCACCAGCAGAGATCGGCAGGGGGTGGCCCACGAGCAGTACTTC. It is translated as CATSRDRQGVAHEQYF. V gene TRBV15 combines with J gene TRBJ2-7; TRBD1 matches 7 bases. Germline V lookup: CDR1 LNHNV, CDR2 YYDKDF (reference sequence). The V segment lost 0 bases and the J segment 5 bases; nucleotides outside the gene matches: 10. This CDR3 is 16 amino acids long.

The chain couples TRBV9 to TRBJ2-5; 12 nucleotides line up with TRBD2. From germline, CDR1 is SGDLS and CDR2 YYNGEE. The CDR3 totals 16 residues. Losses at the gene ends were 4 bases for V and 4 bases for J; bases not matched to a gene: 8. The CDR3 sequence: CASSPRSLAGGETQYF. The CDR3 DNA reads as TGTGCCAGCAGCCCCAGATCACTAGCGGGAGGAGAGACCCAGTACTTC.

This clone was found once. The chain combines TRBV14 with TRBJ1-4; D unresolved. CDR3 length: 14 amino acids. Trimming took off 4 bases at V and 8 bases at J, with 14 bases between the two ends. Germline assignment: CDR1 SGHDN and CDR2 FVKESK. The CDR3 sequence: CASSRMNAGEKLFF. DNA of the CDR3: TGTGCCAGCAGCCGGATGAACGCGGGAGAAAAACTGTTTTTT.

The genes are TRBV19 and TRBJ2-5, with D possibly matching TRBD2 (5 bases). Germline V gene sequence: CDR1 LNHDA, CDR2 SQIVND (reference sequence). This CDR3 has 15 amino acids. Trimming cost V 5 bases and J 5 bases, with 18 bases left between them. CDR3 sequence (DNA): TGTGCCAGTAGTTCGAGGGCACACGGTTTGGAGACCCAGTACTTC. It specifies CASSSRAHGLETQYF.

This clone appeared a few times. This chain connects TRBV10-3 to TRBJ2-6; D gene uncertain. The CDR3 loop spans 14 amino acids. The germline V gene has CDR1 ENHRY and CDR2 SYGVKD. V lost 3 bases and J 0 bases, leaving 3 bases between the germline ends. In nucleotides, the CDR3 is TGTGCCATCAGTGACAGCTCTGGGGCCAACGTCCTGACTTTC. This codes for CAISDSSGANVLTF.

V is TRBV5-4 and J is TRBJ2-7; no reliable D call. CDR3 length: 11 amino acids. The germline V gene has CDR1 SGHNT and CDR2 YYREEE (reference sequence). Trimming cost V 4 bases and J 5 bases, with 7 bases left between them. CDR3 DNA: TGTGCCAGCAGCCTAGAAAACGAGCAGTACTTC. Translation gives CASSLENEQYF. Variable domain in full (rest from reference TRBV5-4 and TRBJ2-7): ETGVTQSPTHLIKTRGQQVTLRCSSQSGHNTVSWYQQALGQGPQFIFQYYREEENGRGNFPPRFSGLQFPNYSSELNVNALELDDSALYLCASSLENEQYFGPGTRLTVT.

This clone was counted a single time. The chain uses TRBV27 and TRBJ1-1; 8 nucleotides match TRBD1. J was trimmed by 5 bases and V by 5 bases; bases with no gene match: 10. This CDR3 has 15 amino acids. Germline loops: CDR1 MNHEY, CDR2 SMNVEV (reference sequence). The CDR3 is CASSPTGGYRTEAFF. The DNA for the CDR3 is TGTGCCAGCAGTCCTACAGGGGGTTATCGTACTGAAGCTTTCTTT.